Sequencing of this TCR beta chain was carried out in a study of technical replicates of blood from a handful of donors. The CDR3 has 12 residues. From germline, CDR1 is MNHEY and CDR2 SMNVEV (reference sequence). Trimming took 1 base from V and 11 from J, leaving 11 bases between them. Profiling relied on immunoSEQ multiplex PCR, and the TCRdb table lists in-frame clones only, not all of them. This sample carries some 77,000 clones, about 86% of them seen once, and the ten largest clones take roughly 4.4%. The clonotype was recovered from a human donor in good health. Some clones in this sample may be carry-over from other donors' samples. Sample: PBMCs. The genes are TRBV27 and TRBJ1-1; D perhaps matches TRBD1 (5 bases). CDR3 amino acids: CASSLFKGKAFF. The CDR3 DNA follows: TGTGCCAGCAGTTTATTTAAGGGGAAGGCTTTCTTT.